This is a list of T cell receptor beta chains from one sample in a study of human T cells and chemical hapten exposure. Using its own MiXCR run on the RACE reads, TCRdb lists one record per CDR3 protein. The sample carries around 350,000 distinct CDR3 sequences, around 5.5% recorded once. Specimen: whole blood, collected in connection with sensitization to the hapten diphenylcyclopropenone (DPC). These receptors originate from a woman aged 18-29 years with alopecia areata. Some clones in this sample may be carry-over from other donors' samples. The CDR3 runs from the conserved cysteine through the conserved F or W. The D gene is left open where the match is weak. Clone size, where shown, is once, few, many, or a class for clones that have expanded.

abundance,j_gene,d_gene,v_gene,CDR3aa,CDR3nt
few,TRBJ2-1,-,TRBV19,CASSIGLYNEQFF,TGTGCCAGTAGTATAGGACTTTACAATGAGCAGTTCTTC
many,TRBJ1-1,-,TRBV7-2,CASSPGPEAFF,TGTGCCAGCAGCCCGGGCCCCGAAGCTTTCTTT
many,TRBJ2-5,-,TRBV5-1,CASSPRPGQETQYF,TGCGCCAGCAGTCCCCGACCAGGCCAAGAGACCCAGTACTTC
many,TRBJ1-3,-,TRBV29-1,CSVGTTGNTIYF,TGCAGCGTTGGGACAACTGGAAACACCATATATTTT
many,TRBJ1-6,TRBD1,TRBV5-1,CASSRDRGSNSPLHF,TGCGCCAGCAGCCGGGACAGGGGATCTAATTCACCCCTCCACTTT
many,TRBJ2-7,-,TRBV4-2,CASSPTAGSYEQYF,TGTGCCAGCAGCCCCACAGCAGGGAGCTACGAGCAGTACTTC
many,TRBJ2-3,-,TRBV6-6,CASSWGPLDTQYF,TGTGCCAGCAGTTGGGGTCCACTGGATACGCAGTATTTT
-,TRBJ2-5,-,TRBV9,CASSPRVSFRETQYF,TGTGCCAGCAGCCCTCGGGTTAGCTTTAGGGAGACCCAGTACTTC
-,TRBJ1-4,TRBD1,TRBV9,CASSGGQDEKLFF,TGTGCCAGCAGCGGCGGACAGGACGAAAAACTGTTTTTT
-,TRBJ1-1,-,TRBV20-1,CSAGGTPNTEAFF,TGCAGTGCGGGAGGGACTCCGAACACTGAAGCTTTCTTT
few,TRBJ2-7,TRBD2,TRBV5-6,CASSPADGTTGYEQYF,TGTGCCAGCAGCCCCGCGGACGGGACTACGGGTTACGAGCAGTACTTC
-,TRBJ2-1,TRBD1,TRBV28,CASSLTGEPYNEQFF,TGTGCCAGCAGCCTTACAGGGGAGCCATACAATGAGCAGTTCTTC
many,TRBJ2-3,-,TRBV28,CASSLRNRVIDTQYF,TGTGCCAGCAGTTTAAGGAACAGGGTGATAGATACGCAGTATTTT
many,TRBJ1-5,-,TRBV11-2,CASSTHMAGGRGNQPQHF,TGTGCCAGCAGCACGCACATGGCGGGGGGTAGGGGCAATCAGCCCCAGCATTTT
once,TRBJ2-1,TRBD1,TRBV15,CATSRDPVGTGDEQFF,TGTGCCACCAGCAGAGATCCGGTGGGGACAGGTGATGAGCAGTTCTTC
many,TRBJ2-7,TRBD2,TRBV6-2/TRBV6-3,CASSYGTSSYEQYF,TGTGCCAGCAGTTACGGGACTAGCTCCTACGAGCAGTACTTC
few,TRBJ2-7,TRBD2,TRBV7-2,CASSLALSGGYEQYF,TGTGCCAGCAGCTTAGCGCTTAGCGGGGGCTACGAGCAGTACTTC
-,TRBJ2-3,-,TRBV7-9,CASSPRAGGTDTQYF,TGTGCCAGCAGCCCCAGGGCCGGGGGCACAGATACGCAGTATTTT
many,TRBJ1-6,-,TRBV7-2,CASSPQGALYNSPLHF,TGTGCCAGCAGCCCCCAGGGAGCGCTATATAATTCACCCCTCCACTTT
few,TRBJ1-1,-,TRBV12-3/TRBV12-4,CASSLGRRGLQTKLNTEAFF,TGTGCCAGCAGTTTAGGGAGGAGGGGACTCCAGACCAAACTGAACACTGAAGCTTTCTTT
-,TRBJ2-5,TRBD1,TRBV3-1,CASGRTGGVQETQYF,TGTGCCAGTGGAAGGACAGGGGGCGTGCAAGAGACCCAGTACTTC
-,TRBJ2-5,-,TRBV4-3,CASSQSLAGETQYF,TGCGCCAGCAGCCAAAGTCTAGCCGGCGAGACCCAGTACTTC
many,TRBJ1-1,-,TRBV6-2/TRBV6-3,CASSSPGGTEAFF,TGTGCCAGCAGTTCCCCGGGAGGCACTGAAGCTTTCTTT
many,TRBJ1-5,-,TRBV4-3,CASSQMGGDQPQHF,TGCGCCAGCAGCCAGATGGGGGGCGACCAGCCCCAGCATTTT
few,TRBJ1-1,-,TRBV3-1,CASSVSGRTMNTEAFF,TGTGCCAGCAGCGTCTCGGGACGGACGATGAACACTGAAGCTTTCTTT
few,TRBJ1-5,-,TRBV5-8,CASSFRTPRQPQHF,TGTGCCAGCAGCTTCCGGACCCCCAGGCAGCCCCAGCATTTT
few,TRBJ2-3,-,TRBV20-1,CSSPSHHSTDTQYF,TGCAGTAGCCCTTCTCACCATAGCACAGATACGCAGTATTTT
once,TRBJ1-5,TRBD1,TRBV6-1,CASSFRQGGNQPQHF,TGTGCCAGCAGTTTTAGACAGGGCGGCAATCAGCCCCAGCATTTT
few,TRBJ1-5,-,TRBV18,CASSDRHGPQHF,TGTGCCAGCTCAGATAGGCATGGCCCCCAGCATTTT
few,TRBJ2-3,TRBD1,TRBV6-6,CASSRQGALGDTQYF,TGTGCCAGCAGCCGACAGGGGGCGTTGGGAGATACGCAGTATTTT
few,TRBJ2-3,TRBD1,TRBV5-1,CASSHGQGSTDTQYF,TGCGCCAGCAGCCATGGACAGGGCAGCACAGATACGCAGTATTTT
many,TRBJ1-4,-,TRBV20-1,CSARDYRAGNEKLFF,TGCAGTGCTAGAGATTACCGGGCGGGGAATGAAAAACTGTTTTTT
many,TRBJ1-2,TRBD1,TRBV7-4,CASIGTGGGGYTF,TGTGCCAGCATCGGGACAGGGGGCGGTGGCTACACCTTC
many,TRBJ2-5,-,TRBV29-1,CSALGPETQYF,TGCAGCGCATTGGGGCCTGAGACCCAGTACTTC
few,TRBJ2-5,-,TRBV4-2,CASSQDSESQETQYF,TGTGCCAGCAGCCAAGATTCGGAGAGCCAAGAGACCCAGTACTTC
-,TRBJ2-7,TRBD1,TRBV15,CATSRKGQGPAEQYF,TGTGCCACCAGCAGAAAAGGACAGGGGCCGGCCGAGCAGTACTTC
few,TRBJ2-2,-,TRBV13,CASSLGRPTGELFF,TGTGCCAGCAGCCTGGGCCGTCCCACCGGGGAGCTGTTTTTT
many,TRBJ1-1,-,TRBV18,CASSPGPGGAEAFF,TGTGCCAGCTCACCAGGGCCAGGCGGAGCTGAAGCTTTCTTT
-,TRBJ1-5,-,TRBV4-3,CASSQGGRAQHF,TGCGCCAGCAGCCAAGGTGGCCGGGCCCAGCATTTT
many,TRBJ1-3,-,TRBV5-6,CASSWGTDDSGNTIYF,TGTGCCAGCAGCTGGGGGACGGACGACTCTGGAAACACCATATATTTT
many,TRBJ1-1,TRBD1,TRBV6-1,CASSANTGGTEAFF,TGTGCCAGCAGCGCCAACACAGGGGGCACTGAAGCTTTCTTT
few,TRBJ1-1,-,TRBV20-1,CSAQERDTEAFF,TGCAGTGCTCAGGAAAGGGACACTGAAGCTTTCTTT